Listed below are T cell receptor beta chains from one sample, sequenced in a study of T-cell reconstitution after alpha-beta-depleted transplantation in children. TCRdb processed the PCR reads anew with MiXCR; each CDR3 protein has one entry. The data contain roughly 200,000 distinct CDR3 sequences, about 11% of them singletons. Sequencing used PBMCs, obtained before TCRalphabeta/CD19-depleted stem cell transplant. Source of these receptors: a child less than two years old with acute myeloid leukemia, due to receive a stem cell transplant. Both conserved end residues are part of each CDR3. Each record gives: clone size, J gene, V gene, D gene, CDR3 DNA, CDR3 protein. A D gene is named only where the DNA matches it firmly. The size field is filled for only some rows; it gives once, few, many or a size class.

>many|TRBJ1-2|TRBV5-1|-
TGCGCCAGCAGTCGTGACTCACGGGGCTACACCTTC
CASSRDSRGYTF
>-|TRBJ1-4|TRBV2|-
TGTGCCAGCAGCCTTAATAATGAAAAACTGTTTTTT
CASSLNNEKLFF
>many|TRBJ1-2|TRBV20-1|TRBD1
TGCAGTGCATCTACAGGGGCCTCCTATGGCTACACCTTC
CSASTGASYGYTF
>many|TRBJ1-3|TRBV5-6|-
TGTGCCAGCAGCTTCCGGGGAGCTGGAAACACCATATATTTT
CASSFRGAGNTIYF
>many|TRBJ2-3|TRBV20-1|TRBD2
TGCAGTGCTAAAAGCTTCGCCTCGGGACTAGGCCGACCAGATACGCAGTATTTT
CSAKSFASGLGRPDTQYF
>many|TRBJ1-5|TRBV29-1|-
TGCAGCGTTGAAGATCCTAATCAGCCCCAGCATTTT
CSVEDPNQPQHF
>many|TRBJ1-6|TRBV7-8|TRBD1
TGTGCCAGCAGCTTAGCGTCGGCAGGGGGTAATAATTCACCCCTCCACTTT
CASSLASAGGNNSPLHF
>few|TRBJ2-1|TRBV5-1|TRBD2
TGCGCCAGCAGCTTGGCCTCTAGCGGGGGGGCTGAGCAGTTCTTC
CASSLASSGGAEQFF
>many|TRBJ2-2|TRBV5-1|-
TGCGCCAGCAGCTTGGAAGCAGGGAAAACCGGGGAGCTGTTTTTT
CASSLEAGKTGELFF
>many|TRBJ2-5|TRBV20-1|-
TGCAGTGCTAGAGATGGGAGCAAAATCAGTGCCCAGTACTTC
CSARDGSKISAQYF
>-|TRBJ1-5|TRBV3-1|-
TGTGCCAGCAGCCAAGGTTTAACAGGGAATCAGCCCCAGCATTTT
CASSQGLTGNQPQHF
>many|TRBJ2-3|TRBV12-3/TRBV12-4|-
TGTGCCAGCAGGCCCGAGGTGTCCACAGATACGCAGTATTTT
CASRPEVSTDTQYF
>many|TRBJ2-7|TRBV18|TRBD1
TGTGCCAGCTCTACCGGACAGGGAGTCTACGAGCAGTACTTC
CASSTGQGVYEQYF
>many|TRBJ2-3|TRBV27|-
TGTGCCAGCAGTTTTCTGGGAGATACGCAGTATTTT
CASSFLGDTQYF
>many|TRBJ2-1|TRBV11-2|TRBD2
TGTGCCAGCAGCTTAGAGCCTAGCGGGAGGGGTGAGCAGTTCTTC
CASSLEPSGRGEQFF
>few|TRBJ2-1|TRBV12-3/TRBV12-4|-
TGTGCCAGCAGTCAGAGGGGGGATGAGCAGTTCTTC
CASSQRGDEQFF
>many|TRBJ2-1|TRBV20-1|TRBD2
TGCAGTGCATACAGGGCTAGCGGGTCGAATGAGCAGTTCTTC
CSAYRASGSNEQFF
>-|TRBJ2-7|TRBV20-1|-
TGCAGTGCTAGCGCCCAGACCGGGAGAAACTCTGGTGAGCAGTACTTC
CSASAQTGRNSGEQYF
>-|TRBJ2-1|TRBV5-4|-
TGTGCCAGCAGCCAAAAGGGCCGAGAATCCTACAATGAGCAGTTCTTC
CASSQKGRESYNEQFF
>many|TRBJ2-2|TRBV20-1|-
TGCAGTGCTAGCGGGAACACCGGGGAGCTGTTTTTT
CSASGNTGELFF
>many|TRBJ2-1|TRBV12-3/TRBV12-4|-
TGTGCCAGCAGCCCCGCCTTGGTGGGGCGCAATGAGCAGTTCTTC
CASSPALVGRNEQFF
>once|TRBJ2-7|TRBV4-1|TRBD2
TGCGCCAGCAGCAAACTTTCTAGCGGCTCCTACGAGCAGTACTTC
CASSKLSSGSYEQYF
>many|TRBJ2-2|TRBV6-5|TRBD2
TGTGCCAGCATTACTAGCGGGACCACCGGGGAGCTGTTTTTT
CASITSGTTGELFF
>many|TRBJ2-7|TRBV3-1|-
TGTGCCAGCAGCCAAGTCGGTGAGCAGTACTTC
CASSQVGEQYF
>many|TRBJ1-5|TRBV7-2|TRBD1
TGTGCCAGCAGCTTAATTGGACAGGGAAATCAGCCCCAGCATTTT
CASSLIGQGNQPQHF
>-|TRBJ2-5|TRBV20-1|-
TGCAGTGCCCCTACTAGCCCGGCCGAGACCCAGTACTTC
CSAPTSPAETQYF